Below, 25 T cell receptor beta chains from the same sample are listed, as sequenced in a study of cytomegalovirus exposure and HLA in healthy donors. Primers: 60 Vbeta forward and 13 Jbeta reverse. Sequencing used immunoSEQ multiplex PCR; TCRdb keeps in-frame clones, though not all of them. The ten most abundant clones cover 1% to 1.5% of a sample with about 160,000 clones. The sample taken for sequencing was PBMCs. These receptor sequences come from a woman in her sixties in good health and CMV-seronegative.

V usage is TRBV5-4 and J usage is TRBJ2-5; 8 nucleotides align to TRBD1. This CDR3 is 14 amino acids long. Germline CDR1 reads SGHNT; CDR2 reads YYREEE (reference sequence). V was clipped by 3 bases and J by 3 bases; unmatched bases: 4. The DNA of the CDR3 is TGTGCCAGCAGCTCTCAGGACAGGGAAGAGACCCAGTACTTC. Protein product: CASSSQDREETQYF.

The chain combines TRBV11-2 with TRBJ2-5, with 14 nucleotides matching TRBD2. V trimming: 5 bases; J trimming: 5 bases; junction bases outside the gene matches: 13. The CDR3 sequence is 18 residues long. Germline CDR1 is SGHAT and CDR2 is FQNNGV. The CDR3 coding sequence is TGTGCCAGCAGCCTTGGGACTAGCGGGGGCTCGCGGACGGAGACCCAGTACTTC. Translating it yields CASSLGTSGGSRTETQYF.

The V gene is TRBV7-2, the J gene TRBJ1-1; D gene ambiguous. The CDR3 is 15 amino acids. Per germline, CDR1 SGHTA and CDR2 FQGNSA. Trimming took 2 bases from V and 1 from J, leaving 11 bases between them. The CDR3 sequence: CASSLWFSGNTEAFF. The CDR3 nucleotides are TGTGCCAGCAGCTTATGGTTTTCAGGGAACACTGAAGCTTTCTTT.

The chain recombines TRBV23-1 with TRBJ1-2, with TRBD1 matching 7 bases. TRBV23-1 is classed as an ORF, of uncertain function. After removal of 4 bases from V and 0 bases from J, the junction contained 5 bases not matched to a gene. The CDR3 is 15 amino acids. For the CDR3, the DNA is TGCGCCAGCAGTCCACAGGGGAGAGCTAACTATGGCTACACCTTC. The encoded protein is CASSPQGRANYGYTF.

This rearrangement joins TRBV7-8 to TRBJ1-1, with a possible D match to TRBD1 (6 bases). The CDR3 loop spans 14 amino acids. V shed 5 bases and J shed 1 base, with 11 bases lying between them. The germline V gene encodes CDR1 SGHVS and CDR2 FQNEAQ. CDR3 amino acids: CASSPGHRNTEAFF. The CDR3 DNA reads as TGTGCCAGCAGCCCGGGACATAGGAACACTGAAGCTTTCTTT. Together with reference TRBV7-8 and TRBJ1-1, the CDR3 gives the full variable domain: GAGVSQSPRYKVAKRGQDVALRCDPISGHVSLFWYQQALGQGPEFLTYFQNEAQLDKSGLPSDRFFAERPEGSVSTLKIQRTQQEDSAVYLCASSPGHRNTEAFFGQGTRLTVV.

DNA for the CDR3: TGCGCCAGCAGCCCAAGACTAGCGGGGCAAAACAATGAGCAGTTCTTC. As protein: CASSPRLAGQNNEQFF. This sequence joins TRBV5-1 and TRBJ2-1; 11 nucleotides agree with TRBD2. The CDR3 is made up of 16 amino acids. V shed 4 bases, J shed 5 bases, and the junction held 8 bases outside the gene matches. Germline CDR1 SGHRS, CDR2 YFSETQ.

The chain employs TRBV9 and TRBJ1-1, with 8 bases aligning to TRBD1. CDR1 is SGDLS, CDR2 YYNGEE, per germline. CDR3 length: 15 residues. With 2 bases clipped from V and 1 base from J, the junction kept 4 bases outside the gene matches. CDR3 region: CASSVGQGGNTEAFF. The CDR3 DNA sequence: TGTGCCAGCAGCGTTGGACAGGGCGGGAACACTGAAGCTTTCTTT.

The genes are TRBV7-2 and TRBJ1-4, with 7 bases matching TRBD1. The CDR3 runs to 13 residues. Per germline, CDR1 SGHTA and CDR2 FQGNSA. The junction had 8 bases not matched to a gene; V was cut back by 3 bases and J by 13 bases. CDR3: CASSFHRGNLLFF. The DNA for the CDR3 is TGTGCCAGCAGCTTTCACAGGGGTAATTTACTGTTTTTT.

The J gene is TRBJ2-5, the V gene TRBV5-1, with D perhaps matching TRBD2 (6 bases). In germline, CDR1 is SGHRS, CDR2 YFSETQ. The length of the CDR3 is 13 residues. V dropped 0 bases and J dropped 3 bases, with 6 bases sitting between them. This CDR3 reads CASSLGLEETQYF. The CDR3 region has the DNA TGCGCCAGCAGCTTGGGACTAGAAGAGACCCAGTACTTC.

The V call is TRBV5-1, the J call TRBJ1-1; possibly TRBD1 for D (6 bases). Looked up from germline, CDR1 is SGHRS and CDR2 is YFSETQ. This CDR3 spans 16 amino acids. The germline V and J ends were trimmed by 3 bases and 0 bases, with 15 bases remaining between them. The CDR3 region is CASSSPDRNMNTEAFF. As DNA, the CDR3 is TGCGCCAGCAGCTCCCCAGACAGGAACATGAACACTGAAGCTTTCTTT.

V gene TRBV2 combines with J gene TRBJ2-4, with D possibly TRBD1 on 5 matching bases. There are 13 residues in the CDR3. Germline loops: CDR1 SNHLY, CDR2 FYNNEI. Trimming removed 6 bases from V and 4 bases from J, with 10 bases in between. In DNA, the CDR3 is TGTGCCAGCAGAGTAGGGGTGAAAAACATTCAGTACTTC. Its translation: CASRVGVKNIQYF.

The chain couples TRBV19 to TRBJ1-1, with TRBD1 as a possible D gene (5 bases). CDR3 length: 13 amino acids. Germline V gives CDR1 LNHDA, CDR2 SQIVND (reference sequence). Trimming stripped 10 bases from V and 3 bases from J, with 15 bases between. Here the CDR3 reads CATGGRGYTEAFF. Here the CDR3 DNA reads TGTGCCACTGGAGGGAGGGGTTACACTGAAGCTTTCTTT.

The genes are TRBV18 and TRBJ1-1; no firm D call. The CDR3 length is 15 residues. V gave up 1 base and J gave up 1 base, with 10 bases separating them. Germline V gene data show CDR1 as KGHSH and CDR2 as LQKENI. CDR3 coding DNA: TGTGCCAGCTCACCACAGAACAGTGGGAACACTGAAGCTTTCTTT. Amino acids: CASSPQNSGNTEAFF. Complete variable domain (other parts from reference TRBV18 and TRBJ1-1): NAGVMQNPRHLVRRRGQEARLRCSPMKGHSHVYWYRQLPEEGLKFMVYLQKENIIDESGMPKERFSAEFPKEGPSILRIQQVVRGDSAAYFCASSPQNSGNTEAFFGQGTRLTVV.

V and J are TRBV11-1 and TRBJ1-3; D gene ambiguous. Trimming pared 3 bases from V and 0 bases from J, leaving 3 bases between. Germline-derived CDR1 and CDR2 are SGHAT and FQDESV (reference sequence). The CDR3 is made up of 13 amino acids. CDR3 protein: CASSFNSGNTIYF. The CDR3 bases are TGTGCCAGCAGCTTCAACTCTGGAAACACCATATATTTT.

The CDR3 DNA follows: TGTGCCAGCAGCCGCGGACAGGGGCCGTCCTACGAGCAGTACTTC. Translation: CASSRGQGPSYEQYF. The genes are TRBV7-3 and TRBJ2-7, with 9 bases fitting TRBD1. This CDR3 has 15 amino acids. Germline CDR1 and CDR2: SGHTA and FQGTGA. Trimming took 5 bases from V and 1 from J; bases not matched to a gene: 6.

J is TRBJ1-5 and V is TRBV27; D is unclear. Germline V gene lookup returns CDR1 MNHEY and CDR2 SMNVEV (reference sequence). The CDR3 spans 13 residues. Between the trimmed V and J ends, which lost 7 bases and 6 bases, there was a span of 13 bases. CDR3 amino acids: CASTLEVGQPQHF. The CDR3 DNA sequence: TGTGCCAGCACCTTGGAGGTGGGTCAGCCCCAGCATTTT.

The V call is TRBV7-9, the J call TRBJ2-3; tentative D call: TRBD2 (5 bases). CDR1 is SEHNR, CDR2 FQNEAQ, per germline (reference sequence). The CDR3 loop spans 17 amino acids. Trimming took off 2 bases at V and 0 bases at J, with 15 bases between the two ends. CDR3 protein: CASSLPPSRTSTDTQYF. CDR3 coding DNA: TGTGCCAGCAGCTTACCCCCTTCGCGGACTAGCACAGATACGCAGTATTTT.

The chain is built from TRBV5-4 and TRBJ1-2; D unclear. The CDR3 is 16 amino acids. The germline CDR1 and CDR2 sequences are SGHNT and YYREEE (reference sequence). The V end was cut by 2 bases, the J end by 5 bases, with 19 bases between. The CDR3 here is CASSFPETPTWYGYTF. The CDR3 DNA is TGTGCCAGCAGCTTCCCCGAGACACCTACATGGTATGGCTACACCTTC. Full variable domain (rest looked up from reference TRBV5-4 and TRBJ1-2): ETGVTQSPTHLIKTRGQQVTLRCSSQSGHNTVSWYQQALGQGPQFIFQYYREEENGRGNFPPRFSGLQFPNYSSELNVNALELDDSALYLCASSFPETPTWYGYTFGSGTRLTVV.

The chain recombines TRBV12-5 with TRBJ2-1; 11 nucleotides agree with TRBD2. The germline CDR1 and CDR2 sequences are LGHNT and FRNRAP. CDR3 length: 17 residues. Trimming removed 2 bases from V and 0 bases from J; junction bases left unmatched: 3. CDR3 nucleotides: TGTGCTAGTGGTTTGACTAGCGGGGGCCTCTCCTACAATGAGCAGTTCTTC. Translating gives CASGLTSGGLSYNEQFF.

V and J are TRBV7-9 and TRBJ2-1; no firm D call. The length of the CDR3 is 15 residues. Germline CDR1 reads SEHNR; CDR2 reads FQNEAQ (reference sequence). Trimming took off 10 bases at V and 0 bases at J, with 16 bases between the two ends. CDR3 loop: CAIHTVGDSYNEQFF. The DNA of the CDR3 is TGTGCCATCCATACCGTGGGCGACTCCTACAATGAGCAGTTCTTC.

V usage is TRBV9 and J usage is TRBJ1-2; 8 bases are shared with TRBD1. The germline V gene has CDR1 SGDLS and CDR2 YYNGEE. V was pared by 3 bases and J by 8 bases, with 6 bases of the junction left unmatched. The CDR3 runs 13 residues. CDR3 protein: CASSARTGSGYTF. CDR3 sequence (DNA): TGTGCCAGCAGCGCCCGGACAGGGAGCGGCTACACCTTC.

The chain couples TRBV4-1 to TRBJ2-7, with D maybe TRBD1 (7 bases). V gave up 5 bases and J gave up 6 bases, with 11 bases separating them. The CDR3 is 12 amino acids. Germline V lookup: CDR1 MGHRA, CDR2 YSYEKL. This chain's CDR3 is CASSSQGGEQYF. Written as DNA, the CDR3 is TGCGCCAGCAGCTCCCAGGGGGGCGAGCAGTACTTC.

The CDR3 coding sequence is TGCACCATGAATCGGGGTATAGCAGATACGCAGTATTTT. Protein product: CTMNRGIADTQYF. J is TRBJ2-3 and V is TRBV29-1, with TRBD2 as a possible D gene (5 bases). Germline V lookup: CDR1 SQVTM, CDR2 ANQGSEA. This CDR3 has 13 residues.

The genes are TRBV7-3 and TRBJ2-3, with 11 bases matching TRBD2. Germline V gives CDR1 SGHTA, CDR2 FQGTGA. CDR3 length: 16 residues. The ends lost 1 base at V and 4 bases at J; junction bases unmatched: 4. The CDR3 protein is CASSLRLAGKSDTQYF. The CDR3 DNA reads TGTGCCAGCAGCTTAAGACTAGCGGGAAAGTCAGATACGCAGTATTTT.

The V gene is TRBV25-1, the J gene TRBJ2-7; TRBD1 aligns across 7 bases. V lost 4 bases and J lost 7; bases outside the gene matches: 10. CDR3 length: 14 residues. CDR1 and CDR2 (germline): MGHDK, SYGVNS. The CDR3 region has the DNA TGTGCCAGCAGTGTAGGGACAGTCTCGACGGAGCAGTACTTC. Protein product: CASSVGTVSTEQYF.